The 30 T cell receptor beta chains below all came from one sample that was sequenced in a study of blood T cell repertoires in COVID-19. Produced via immunoSEQ multiplex PCR; TCRdb's table is partial and in-frame only. In the table there are 200,000 to 250,000 clones, roughly 89% of which are singletons. The specimen sequenced was PBMCs or T cells enriched from blood (not recorded which). Receptor source: a man aged 25 to 40 who had been exposed to COVID-19.

The chain carries TRBV4-2 and TRBJ1-2, with TRBD1 as a possible D gene (5 bases). Germline lookup yields CDR1 LGHNA and CDR2 YNFKEQ. This CDR3 has 15 amino acids. Deletions cut 5 bases from V and 8 bases from J, with 21 bases between. As DNA, the CDR3 is TGTGCCAGCAGCAAAAATCCGGGACCGGGGGAAGGCTACACCTTC. This codes for CASSKNPGPGEGYTF.

To note about this clone: At the DNA level, this CDR3 is encoded by other sequences in the same sample as well. The V and J genes are TRBV19 and TRBJ1-5; perhaps TRBD1 as D (5 bases). The CDR3 length is 14 residues. The V gene's germline CDR1 is LNHDA and CDR2 SQIVND (reference sequence). V was cut by 3 bases and J by 4 bases, with 10 bases left in between. DNA for the CDR3: TGTGCCAGTAGTATCAGTGGGGGGAATCAGCCCCAGCATTTT. It translates to CASSISGGNQPQHF.

This chain links TRBV24-1 with TRBJ2-2; TRBD1 agrees at 8 bases. V gave up 3 bases and J gave up 5 bases; unmatched junction bases: 4. Germline V gives CDR1 KGHDR, CDR2 SFDVKD. The length of the CDR3 is 15 residues. CDR3 in amino acids: CATSDGGQGTGELFF. CDR3 bases: TGTGCCACCAGTGATGGTGGACAGGGTACCGGGGAGCTGTTTTTT.

This chain uses TRBV5-4 with TRBJ2-3; D may be TRBD1 (6 bases). This CDR3 spans 15 amino acids. In germline, CDR1 is SGHNT, CDR2 YYREEE (reference sequence). V was pared by 5 bases and J by 3 bases, with 16 bases between. The CDR3 sequence is CASREKQGSTDTQYF. In DNA, the CDR3 is TGTGCCAGCAGGGAAAAACAGGGCTCTACAGATACGCAGTATTTT.

The V gene is TRBV5-4, the J gene TRBJ2-7; 8 positions match TRBD2. The germline CDR1 and CDR2 sequences are SGHNT and YYREEE (reference sequence). Trimming removed 4 bases from V and 7 bases from J; junction bases left unmatched: 7. CDR3 length: 13 amino acids. CDR3 amino acids: CASSPSGGWEQYF. CDR3 DNA: TGTGCCAGCAGCCCCTCGGGGGGGTGGGAGCAGTACTTC.

DNA for the CDR3: TGCGCCAGCAGCCCTCCCGGGCAGGGCGAAGTCACCTTC. Translated: CASSPPGQGEVTF. The V and J genes are TRBV5-1 and TRBJ1-2; perhaps TRBD1 as D (5 bases). The CDR3 is made up of 13 amino acids. CDR1 is SGHRS and CDR2 is YFSETQ in the germline V gene. V lost 4 bases, J lost 13 bases, and 20 bases lay in between.

The rearrangement uses TRBV6-5 and TRBJ1-3; TRBD1 aligns across 8 bases. The CDR3 runs 14 residues. V dropped 6 bases and J dropped 2; count of bases not matched to a gene: 3. Germline CDR1 reads MNHEY; CDR2 reads SVGAGI. The CDR3: CASRLDRAGNTIYF. The CDR3 DNA follows: TGTGCCAGCAGACTGGACAGGGCTGGAAACACCATATATTTT.

V and J are TRBV4-3 and TRBJ2-2; 8 bases line up with TRBD1. Germline V gene lookup returns CDR1 LGHNA and CDR2 YSLEER. This CDR3 has 15 amino acids. Trimming took 0 bases from V and 7 from J; bases not matched to a gene: 4. This CDR3 reads CASSQDRGLGGELFF. CDR3 DNA: TGCGCCAGCAGCCAAGACAGGGGGCTTGGCGGGGAGCTGTTTTTT.

This sequence joins TRBV5-8 and TRBJ1-2; maybe TRBD1 (5 bases). V gave up 6 bases and J gave up 2 bases, with 17 bases separating them. CDR3 length equals 15 residues. CDR1 is SGHTS, CDR2 YDEGEE, per germline. This CDR3 is CASTPAGTHNYGYTF. The CDR3 nucleotides read TGTGCCAGCACCCCCGCAGGGACTCACAACTATGGCTACACCTTC. The whole variable domain, remainder taken from reference TRBV5-8 and TRBJ1-2, is EAGVTQSPTHLIKTRGQQATLRCSPISGHTSVYWYQQALGLGLQFLLWYDEGEERNRGNFPPRFSGRQFPNYSSELNVNALELEDSALYLCASTPAGTHNYGYTFGSGTRLTVV.

The chain carries TRBV10-3 and TRBJ2-1; 7 nucleotides agree with TRBD2. Trimming cost V 6 bases and J 7 bases; bases outside gene matches: 15. Per the germline V gene, CDR1 is ENHRY and CDR2 is SYGVKD. The CDR3 totals 16 residues. The CDR3, as DNA: TGTGCCATCAGCCGAGTCAGGGTGACTAGCTTTAATGAGCAGTTCTTC. It translates to CAISRVRVTSFNEQFF.

V usage is TRBV5-1 and J usage is TRBJ2-1; 9 positions agree with TRBD2. Germline loops: CDR1 SGHRS, CDR2 YFSETQ. Losses at the gene ends were 0 bases for V and 4 bases for J; bases not matched to a gene: 11. The CDR3 is made up of 18 amino acids. CDR3 sequence: CASSLGSQLAGKYNEQFF. The CDR3 DNA sequence: TGCGCCAGCAGCTTGGGATCCCAGCTAGCGGGGAAATACAATGAGCAGTTCTTC.

The chain carries TRBV12-5 and TRBJ2-3, with 9 bases that match TRBD1. The V gene's germline CDR1 is LGHNT and CDR2 FRNRAP. This CDR3 has 16 amino acids. V lost 0 bases to trimming and J lost 4 bases; unmatched junction nucleotides: 5. CDR3 coding DNA: TGTGCTAGTGGTTTGGTATTAACAGGGGGCTCAGATACGCAGTATTTT. Amino acid sequence: CASGLVLTGGSDTQYF.

The chain links TRBV11-3 to TRBJ2-3; 9 bases line up with TRBD1. Per the germline V gene, CDR1 is SGHNT and CDR2 is YENEEA. This CDR3 has 15 residues. J gave up 0 bases and V 5 bases, and 3 bases lay outside the gene matches. The CDR3 DNA reads as TGTGCCAGCAGCCGGACAGGGGCGAGCACAGATACGCAGTATTTT. Amino acids: CASSRTGASTDTQYF.

The J gene is TRBJ2-7, the V gene TRBV12-5, with D maybe TRBD2 (5 bases). The germline V gene encodes CDR1 LGHNT and CDR2 FRNRAP. The CDR3 is 11 residues long. V was cut by 7 bases and J by 5 bases, with 9 bases left in between. CDR3 DNA sequence: TGTGCTAGTGCCTTTAGCGACGAGCAGTACTTC. Its protein product is CASAFSDEQYF.

The chain is built from TRBV3-1 (or the pseudogene TRBV3-2) and TRBJ2-2; D possibly corresponds to TRBD1 (6 bases). The CDR3 is made up of 14 amino acids. The V gene's germline CDR1 is LGHDT and CDR2 YNNKEL (reference sequence). Between the trimmed V and J ends, which lost 1 base and 6 bases, there was a span of 9 bases. CDR3 region: CASSQVKGAGELFF. The CDR3 nucleotides are TGTGCCAGCAGCCAAGTCAAGGGGGCCGGGGAGCTGTTTTTT.

This clone showed up just a few times. CDR3: CASSYRGEQYF. The CDR3 DNA sequence: TGTGCCAGCAGTTACCGGGGTGAGCAGTACTTC. The chain couples TRBV12-3 or TRBV12-4 to TRBJ2-7, with D possibly being TRBD2 (5 bases). Trimming took 4 bases from V and 7 from J, leaving 8 bases between them. The CDR3 loop spans 11 amino acids.

The chain combines TRBV5-4 with TRBJ1-4; a possible D gene is TRBD1 (5 bases). This CDR3 is built from 15 residues. Trimming shortened V by 4 bases and J by 0 bases, and 10 bases separated the two germline ends. The germline V gene has CDR1 SGHNT and CDR2 YYREEE (reference sequence). Here the CDR3 reads CASSPQGTTNEKLFF. The CDR3, as DNA: TGTGCCAGCAGCCCCCAGGGAACAACTAATGAAAAACTGTTTTTT.

This chain joins TRBV21-1 and TRBJ2-3; the table's D call, TRBD1, was not checked against the DNA. TRBV21-1 is listed as a pseudogene. The CDR3 runs 13 residues. The chain's CDR3 is CASRGHPRDTQYF. The CDR3 region has the DNA TGTGCCAGCAGGGGACACCCGAGGGATACGCAGTATTTT.

In its sample, this clone was seen once. V and J are TRBV3-1 (or the pseudogene TRBV3-2) and TRBJ2-3, with 8 positions matching TRBD2. CDR3 length: 15 amino acids. Looked up from germline, CDR1 is LGHDT and CDR2 is YNNKEL (reference sequence). V trimming: 2 bases; J trimming: 4 bases; junction bases outside the gene matches: 5. Here the CDR3 reads CASSQRPAGADTQYF. CDR3 coding DNA: TGTGCCAGCAGCCAAAGACCAGCGGGGGCAGATACGCAGTATTTT.

This chain joins TRBV5-5 and TRBJ1-1, with D uncertain. Deletions cut 2 bases from V and 3 bases from J, with 8 bases between. Germline CDR1 and CDR2: SGHKS and YYEKEE (reference sequence). The CDR3 contains 13 residues. The CDR3 loop is CASSLLPHTEAFF. CDR3 nucleotide sequence: TGTGCCAGCAGCTTACTCCCCCACACTGAAGCTTTCTTT.

The V and J genes are TRBV2 and TRBJ2-2, with TRBD1 matching 11 bases. V lost 4 bases and J lost 4; bases outside the gene matches: 2. CDR1 and CDR2 (germline): SNHLY, FYNNEI. This CDR3 is 15 amino acids long. This CDR3 reads CASSGTGGSTGELFF. As DNA, the CDR3 is TGTGCCAGCAGTGGGACAGGGGGCAGCACCGGGGAGCTGTTTTTT. The variable domain in full, with the rest retrieved from reference TRBV2 and TRBJ2-2, is EPEVTQTPSHQVTQMGQEVILRCVPISNHLYFYWYRQILGQKVEFLVSFYNNEISEKSEIFDDQFSVERPDGSNFTLKIRSTKLEDSAMYFCASSGTGGSTGELFFGEGSRLTVL.

The V gene is TRBV27, the J gene TRBJ1-2; D might be TRBD1 (5 bases). The CDR3 loop spans 13 amino acids. From germline, CDR1 is MNHEY and CDR2 SMNVEV (reference sequence). Trimming removed 8 bases at V and 2 bases at J, with 12 bases between. DNA of the CDR3: TGTGCCAGCGGGACGGGACTGAACTATGGCTACACCTTC. It yields the protein CASGTGLNYGYTF.

The chain carries TRBV14 and TRBJ2-7; TRBD1 matches 9 bases. Trimming removed 1 base from V and 5 bases from J; junction bases left unmatched: 9. The CDR3 spans 16 residues. Germline assignment: CDR1 SGHDN and CDR2 FVKESK. The CDR3 DNA reads TGTGCCAGCAGCCAAGCACCGGGACAGGGATTCCACGAGCAGTACTTC. It codes for CASSQAPGQGFHEQYF.

The chain uses TRBV3-1 (or the pseudogene TRBV3-2) and TRBJ2-3; 8 bases line up with TRBD2. From germline, CDR1 is LGHDT and CDR2 YNNKEL (reference sequence). The CDR3 has 17 amino acids. The V and J ends lost 1 base and 3 bases, in that order; junction bases with no gene match: 9. Here the CDR3 DNA reads TGTGCCAGCAGCCAAGCCTCGGGGGGGTCTGGAACAGATACGCAGTATTTT. Translating gives CASSQASGGSGTDTQYF.

The J gene is TRBJ1-1, the V gene TRBV5-4; D is uncertain. The germline V gene has CDR1 SGHNT and CDR2 YYREEE (reference sequence). This CDR3 comprises 16 residues. V gave up 0 bases and J gave up 1 base, with 13 bases separating them. For the CDR3, the DNA is TGTGCCAGCAGCTTGGGTCCTCGAGCTGAGAACACTGAAGCTTTCTTT. Protein sequence: CASSLGPRAENTEAFF.

The gene calls are TRBV4-3 and TRBJ2-1; the D gene is possibly TRBD2 (5 bases). The V gene's germline CDR1 is LGHNA and CDR2 YSLEER. This CDR3 spans 15 amino acids. V was trimmed by 1 base and J by 7 bases, leaving 14 bases between them. CDR3 nucleotides: TGCGCCAGCAGCCAAGTTCCTCCAACGGGGAATGAGCAGTTCTTC. It specifies CASSQVPPTGNEQFF.

V usage is TRBV7-9 and J usage is TRBJ1-4; TRBD1 aligns across 9 bases. This CDR3 spans 15 amino acids. The germline gives CDR1 SEHNR, CDR2 FQNEAQ (reference sequence). Trimming at V came to 8 bases and at J to 7 bases, leaving 11 bases not matched to a gene. The CDR3 DNA is TGTGCCAGCGGCCCCGGGACAGGGAATTCTGAAAAACTGTTTTTT. Residues: CASGPGTGNSEKLFF.

This chain connects TRBV5-1 to TRBJ1-1, with 8 nucleotides matching TRBD1. Germline V gene data show CDR1 as SGHRS and CDR2 as YFSETQ. The V gene end was trimmed by 4 bases and the J gene end by 5 bases; junction bases not matched to a gene: 10. This CDR3 comprises 15 residues. In nucleotides, the CDR3 is TGCGCCAGCAGCCTCCGGACAGGGTCAGATACTGAAGCTTTCTTT. It specifies CASSLRTGSDTEAFF. Combining the CDR3 with reference TRBV5-1 and TRBJ1-1 gives the whole variable domain KAGVTQTPRYLIKTRGQQVTLSCSPISGHRSVSWYQQTPGQGLQFLFEYFSETQRNKGNFPGRFSGRQFSNSRSEMNVSTLELGDSALYLCASSLRTGSDTEAFFGQGTRLTVV.

A single count supports this clone. This chain links TRBV12-1 with TRBJ1-4; the table's D call, TRBD1, has no DNA check behind it. TRBV12-1 is deemed a pseudogene. CDR3 length: 17 amino acids. The DNA of the CDR3 is TGTGCCAGCAGCCCAAAACGAGGGGACAGTCCCCATGAAAAACTGTTTTTT. It yields the protein CASSPKRGDSPHEKLFF.

V is TRBV12-5 and J is TRBJ2-4; 7 bases align to TRBD1. The CDR3 totals 16 residues. Trimming at V came to 2 bases and at J to 5 bases, leaving 9 bases not matched to a gene. Per the germline V gene, CDR1 is LGHNT and CDR2 is FRNRAP. This chain's CDR3 is CASGLSSGQLQNIQYF. The DNA of the CDR3 is TGTGCTAGTGGTTTGAGCTCGGGACAGCTTCAAAACATTCAGTACTTC.